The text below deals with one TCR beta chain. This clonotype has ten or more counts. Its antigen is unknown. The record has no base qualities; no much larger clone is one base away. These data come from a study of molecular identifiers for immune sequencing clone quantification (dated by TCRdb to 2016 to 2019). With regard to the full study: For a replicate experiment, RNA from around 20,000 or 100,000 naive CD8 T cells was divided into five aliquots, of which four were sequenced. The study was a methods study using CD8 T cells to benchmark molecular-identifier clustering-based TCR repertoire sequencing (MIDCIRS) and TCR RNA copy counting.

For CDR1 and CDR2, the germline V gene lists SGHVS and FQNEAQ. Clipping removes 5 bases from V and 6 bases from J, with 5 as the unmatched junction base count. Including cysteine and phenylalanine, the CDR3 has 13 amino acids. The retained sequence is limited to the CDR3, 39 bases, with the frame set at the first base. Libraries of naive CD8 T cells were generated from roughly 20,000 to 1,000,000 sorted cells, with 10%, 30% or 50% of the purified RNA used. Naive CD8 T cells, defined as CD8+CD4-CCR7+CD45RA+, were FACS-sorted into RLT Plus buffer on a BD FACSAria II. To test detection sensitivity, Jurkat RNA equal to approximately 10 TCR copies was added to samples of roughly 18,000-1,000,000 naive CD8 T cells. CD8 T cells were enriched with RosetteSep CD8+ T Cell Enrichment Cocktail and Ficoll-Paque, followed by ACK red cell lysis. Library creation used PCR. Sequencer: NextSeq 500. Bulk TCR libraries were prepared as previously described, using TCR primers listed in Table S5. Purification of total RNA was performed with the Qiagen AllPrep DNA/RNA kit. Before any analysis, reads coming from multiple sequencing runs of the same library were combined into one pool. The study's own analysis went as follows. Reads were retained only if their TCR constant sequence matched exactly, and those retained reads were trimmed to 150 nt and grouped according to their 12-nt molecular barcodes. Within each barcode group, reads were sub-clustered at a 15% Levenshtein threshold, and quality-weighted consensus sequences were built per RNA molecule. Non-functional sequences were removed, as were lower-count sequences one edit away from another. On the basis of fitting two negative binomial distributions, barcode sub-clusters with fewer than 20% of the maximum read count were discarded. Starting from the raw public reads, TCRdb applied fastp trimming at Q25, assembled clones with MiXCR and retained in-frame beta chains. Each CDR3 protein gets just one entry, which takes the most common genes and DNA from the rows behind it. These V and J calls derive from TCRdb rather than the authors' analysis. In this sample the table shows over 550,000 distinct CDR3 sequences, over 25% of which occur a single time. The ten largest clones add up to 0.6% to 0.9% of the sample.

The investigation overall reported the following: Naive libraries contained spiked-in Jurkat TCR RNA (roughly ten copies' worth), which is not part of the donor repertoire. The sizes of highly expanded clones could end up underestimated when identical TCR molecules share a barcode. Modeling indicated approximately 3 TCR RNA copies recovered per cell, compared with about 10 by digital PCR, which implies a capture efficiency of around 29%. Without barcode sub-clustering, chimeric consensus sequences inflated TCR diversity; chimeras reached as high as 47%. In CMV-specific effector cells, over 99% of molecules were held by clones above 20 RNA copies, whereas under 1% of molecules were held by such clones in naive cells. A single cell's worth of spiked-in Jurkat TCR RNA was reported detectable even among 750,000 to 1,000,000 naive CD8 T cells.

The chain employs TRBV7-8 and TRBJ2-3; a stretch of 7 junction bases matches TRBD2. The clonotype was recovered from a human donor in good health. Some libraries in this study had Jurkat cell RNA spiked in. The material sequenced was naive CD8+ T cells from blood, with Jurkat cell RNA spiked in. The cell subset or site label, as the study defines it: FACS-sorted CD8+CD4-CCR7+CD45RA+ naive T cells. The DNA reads TGTGCCAGCAGCCCCGGACTAGTTGATACGCAGTATTTT. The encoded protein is CASSPGLVDTQYF.